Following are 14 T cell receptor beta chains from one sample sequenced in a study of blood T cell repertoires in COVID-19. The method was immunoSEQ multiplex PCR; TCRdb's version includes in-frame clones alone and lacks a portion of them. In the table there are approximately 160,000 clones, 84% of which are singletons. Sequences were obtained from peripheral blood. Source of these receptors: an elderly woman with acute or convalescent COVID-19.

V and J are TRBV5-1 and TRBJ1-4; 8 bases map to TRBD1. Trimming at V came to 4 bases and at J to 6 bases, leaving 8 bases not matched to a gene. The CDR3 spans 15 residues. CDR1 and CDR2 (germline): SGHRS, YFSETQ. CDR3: CASSRQGAKDEKLFF. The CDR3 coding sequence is TGCGCCAGCAGCCGTCAGGGGGCGAAGGATGAAAAACTGTTTTTT.

CDR3 in DNA: TGTGCCAGCAACCCTTCGACAGGATGGGAAGAGACCCAGTACTTC. Protein: CASNPSTGWEETQYF. The V gene is TRBV6-2 or TRBV6-3, the J gene TRBJ2-5, with a weak D call TRBD1 (6 bases). With 7 bases removed from V and 3 bases from J, the gap between germline ends came to 18 bases. The CDR3 is 15 amino acids. Per the germline V gene, CDR1 is MNHEY and CDR2 is SVGEGT.

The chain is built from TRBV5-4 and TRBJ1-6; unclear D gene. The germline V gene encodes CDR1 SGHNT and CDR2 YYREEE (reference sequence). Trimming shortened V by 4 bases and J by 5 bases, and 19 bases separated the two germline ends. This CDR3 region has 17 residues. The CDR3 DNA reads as TGTGCCAGCAGCCCCGTGCGAGGGCCCGGTAATAATTCACCCCTCCACTTT. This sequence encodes CASSPVRGPGNNSPLHF.

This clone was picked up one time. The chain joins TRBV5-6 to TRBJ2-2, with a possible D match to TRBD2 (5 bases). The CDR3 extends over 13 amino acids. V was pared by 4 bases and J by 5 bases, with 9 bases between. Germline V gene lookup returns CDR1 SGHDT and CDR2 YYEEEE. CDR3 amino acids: CASSRGSTGELFF. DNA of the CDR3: TGTGCCAGCAGCCGAGGGTCAACCGGGGAGCTGTTTTTT.

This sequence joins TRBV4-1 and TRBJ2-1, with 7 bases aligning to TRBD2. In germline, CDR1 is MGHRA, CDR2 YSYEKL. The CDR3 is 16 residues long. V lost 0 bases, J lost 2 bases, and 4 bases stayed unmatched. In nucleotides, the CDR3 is TGCGCCAGCAGCCAAGATTGGGCGGGGGCCTACAATGAGCAGTTCTTC. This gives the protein CASSQDWAGAYNEQFF.

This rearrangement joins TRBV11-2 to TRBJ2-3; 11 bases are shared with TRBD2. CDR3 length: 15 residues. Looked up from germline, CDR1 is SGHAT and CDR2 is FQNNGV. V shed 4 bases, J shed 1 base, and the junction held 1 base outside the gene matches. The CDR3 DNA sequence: TGTGCCAGCAGCTGGGGACTAGCGGGCACAGATACGCAGTATTTT. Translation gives CASSWGLAGTDTQYF. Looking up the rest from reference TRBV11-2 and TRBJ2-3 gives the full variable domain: EAGVAQSPRYKIIEKRQSVAFWCNPISGHATLYWYQQILGQGPKLLIQFQNNGVVDDSQLPKDRFSAERLKGVDSTLKIQPAKLEDSAVYLCASSWGLAGTDTQYFGPGTRLTVL.

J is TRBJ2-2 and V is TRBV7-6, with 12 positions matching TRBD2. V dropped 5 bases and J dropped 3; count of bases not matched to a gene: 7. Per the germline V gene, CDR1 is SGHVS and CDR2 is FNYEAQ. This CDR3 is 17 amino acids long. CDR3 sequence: CASSAPSGRAYTGELFF. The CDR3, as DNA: TGTGCCAGCAGCGCACCTAGCGGGAGGGCCTACACCGGGGAGCTGTTTTTT.

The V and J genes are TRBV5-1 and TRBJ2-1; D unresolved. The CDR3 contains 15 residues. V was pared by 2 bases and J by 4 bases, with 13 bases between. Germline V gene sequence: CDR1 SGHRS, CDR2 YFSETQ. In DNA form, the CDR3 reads TGCGCCAGCAGCTTTACGACATCTACTTACAATGAGCAGTTCTTC. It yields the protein CASSFTTSTYNEQFF.

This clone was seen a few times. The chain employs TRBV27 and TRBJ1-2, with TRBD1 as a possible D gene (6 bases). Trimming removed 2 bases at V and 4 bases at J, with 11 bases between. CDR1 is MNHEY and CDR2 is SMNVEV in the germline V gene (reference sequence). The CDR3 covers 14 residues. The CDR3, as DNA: TGTGCCAGCAGTTTAACGGGGGGCAGCTATGGCTACACCTTC. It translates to CASSLTGGSYGYTF.

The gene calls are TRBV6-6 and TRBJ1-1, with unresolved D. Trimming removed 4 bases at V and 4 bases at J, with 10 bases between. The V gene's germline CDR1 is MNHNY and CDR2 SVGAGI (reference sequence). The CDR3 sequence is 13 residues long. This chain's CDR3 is CASSSRVATEAFF. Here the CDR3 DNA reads TGTGCCAGCAGTTCGCGCGTCGCCACTGAAGCTTTCTTT.

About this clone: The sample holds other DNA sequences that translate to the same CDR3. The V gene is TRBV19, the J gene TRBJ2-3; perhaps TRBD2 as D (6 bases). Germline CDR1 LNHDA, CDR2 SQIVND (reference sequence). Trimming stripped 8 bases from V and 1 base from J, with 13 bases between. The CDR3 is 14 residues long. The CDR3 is CASSRLDGTDTQYF. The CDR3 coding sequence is TGTGCCAGTTCCCGACTAGACGGCACAGATACGCAGTATTTT.

The CDR3 DNA reads TGTGCCAGCAGCTTAGGAGGGACAACCCATCAGCCCCAGCATTTT. It specifies CASSLGGTTHQPQHF. This sequence joins TRBV11-2 and TRBJ1-5; possibly TRBD1 for D (6 bases). The CDR3 sequence is 15 residues long. V lost 1 base and J 5 bases, leaving 12 bases between the germline ends. Germline assignment: CDR1 SGHAT and CDR2 FQNNGV.

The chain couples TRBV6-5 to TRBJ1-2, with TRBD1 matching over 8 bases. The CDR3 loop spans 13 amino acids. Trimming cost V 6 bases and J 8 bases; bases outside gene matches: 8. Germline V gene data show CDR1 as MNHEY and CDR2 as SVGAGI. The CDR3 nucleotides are TGTGCCAGCAGCTACCAGGGGGCCGGGGGCTACACCTTC. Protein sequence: CASSYQGAGGYTF.

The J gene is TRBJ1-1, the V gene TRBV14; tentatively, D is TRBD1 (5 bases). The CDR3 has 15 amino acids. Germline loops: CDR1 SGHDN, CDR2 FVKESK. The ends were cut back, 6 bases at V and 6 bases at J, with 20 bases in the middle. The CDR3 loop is CASSMLRAGRAEAFF. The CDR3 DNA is TGTGCCAGCAGTATGCTACGGGCAGGGCGAGCTGAAGCTTTCTTT.